These 14 T cell receptor beta chains were all obtained from the same sample, sequenced in a study of blood T cells in healthy people across ages. Primers used in a second PCR of about 7 to 12 cycles were a sample-barcoded 5' primer and a J-beta primer mix. TCRdb redid the calling of the 5' RACE reads with MiXCR, one entry per CDR3 protein. Here the sample spans about 1.1 million distinct CDR3 sequences, roughly two fifths being singletons. Source material: blood. The receptors shown here come from a man between 18 and 29 years old in good health.

This sequence joins TRBV28 and TRBJ2-5; TRBD1 matches at 8 bases. With 7 bases clipped from V and 11 bases from J, the junction kept 18 bases outside the gene matches. The length of the CDR3 is 15 residues. Germline V CDR1 and CDR2: MDHEN, SYDVKM. CDR3 nucleotide sequence: TGTGCCAGCAACCGCGCCGGACAGGGTCACAATGAGCAGTACTTC. It specifies CASNRAGQGHNEQYF. Filled out from reference TRBV28 and TRBJ2-5, the complete variable domain reads DVKVTQSSRYLVKRTGEKVFLECVQDMDHENMFWYRQDPGLGLRLIYFSYDVKMKEKGDIPEGYSVSREKKERFSLILESASTNQTSMYLCASNRAGQGHNEQYFGPGTRLLVL.

This clonotype was seen only a few times. The chain combines TRBV27 with TRBJ1-2; D might be TRBD1 (5 bases). Germline V gene sequence: CDR1 MNHEY, CDR2 SMNVEV (reference sequence). Trimming left V 4 bases short and J 4 bases short, with 10 bases between. The CDR3 totals 13 residues. CDR3 sequence: CASSSRALYGYTF. CDR3 DNA sequence: TGTGCCAGCAGTTCCAGGGCTCTCTATGGCTACACCTTC.

The J gene is TRBJ2-5, the V gene TRBV24-1; weak D call: TRBD1 (7 bases). Germline CDR1 KGHDR, CDR2 SFDVKD. The germline V and J ends were trimmed by 1 base and 4 bases, with 12 bases remaining between them. The CDR3 is 15 amino acids. CDR3 amino acids: CATSDFRQGGETQYF. CDR3 nucleotide sequence: TGTGCCACCAGTGATTTTCGGCAGGGGGGAGAGACCCAGTACTTC.

In the case of this clonotype: One junction end disagrees with the germline gene, perhaps due to a read error. The rearrangement joins TRBV20-1 to TRBJ2-3; TRBD1 might be the D (5 bases). The germline gives CDR1 DFQATT, CDR2 SNEGSKA (reference sequence). The CDR3 is 14 amino acids. The DNA for the CDR3 is TGCAGTGCTAGAGATCACAGGAATTCAGATACGAAGTATTTT. Encoded protein: CSARDHRNSDTKYF.

Comments on this clonotype: A single base separates this from a much larger clone, so it may be a read error. This chain connects TRBV27 to TRBJ2-1, with 8 bases matching TRBD2. The germline gives CDR1 MNHEY, CDR2 SMNVEV (reference sequence). The V gene end was trimmed by 4 bases and the J gene end by 10 bases; junction bases not matched to a gene: 21. CDR3 size: 18 residues. Here the CDR3 DNA reads TGTGCCAGCAGTTACCGCGAAATAGCGGGGCAAACATCCTACGAGCAGTTCTTC. Translated, it gives CASSYREIAGQTSYEQFF.

The count of this clonotype is one. V is TRBV2 and J is TRBJ1-6; a weak D match, TRBD1 (6 bases). V was cut by 4 bases and J by 5 bases, with 9 bases left in between. Germline-derived CDR1 and CDR2 are SNHLY and FYNNEI. The length of the CDR3 is 14 residues. The DNA of the CDR3 is TGTGCCAGCAGTGGCCAGGGGAATAATTCACCCCTCCACTTT. Protein sequence: CASSGQGNNSPLHF.

Only one count was recorded for this clonotype. A read error may explain this, as a much larger clone is one base away. The rearrangement links TRBV12-3 or TRBV12-4 to TRBJ1-2; D is unresolved. CDR3 size: 13 residues. As DNA, the CDR3 is TGTGCCAGCAGCCCTGGTCCCAACTATAGCTACACCTTC. Its protein product is CASSPGPNYSYTF.

The CDR3 sequence: CASSSPVGGNTEAFF. For the CDR3, the DNA is TGTGCCAGCAGCTCCCCTGTCGGGGGGAACACTGAAGCTTTCTTT. The rearrangement uses TRBV7-9 and TRBJ1-1; tentatively, D is TRBD1 (5 bases). V gave up 4 bases and J gave up 1 base, with 13 bases separating them. Germline V CDR1 and CDR2: SEHNR, FQNEAQ (reference sequence). The CDR3 consists of 15 residues.

The chain is built from TRBV9 and TRBJ2-3; no clear D. Germline values: CDR1 SGDLS, CDR2 YYNGEE. V lost 4 bases, J lost 4 bases, and 7 bases lay in between. The CDR3 runs 12 residues. The DNA for the CDR3 is TGTGCCAGCAGCCCCCAGCCAGATACGCAGTATTTT. The encoded protein is CASSPQPDTQYF.

This clonotype was recorded a few times. The V and J genes are TRBV20-1 and TRBJ2-3, with D possibly being TRBD1 (5 bases). V was clipped by 6 bases and J by 2 bases, with 21 bases between them. Germline CDR1 reads DFQATT; CDR2 reads SNEGSKA (reference sequence). This CDR3 is 16 amino acids long. The CDR3: CSAIKRGSSFTDTQYF. CDR3 DNA: TGCAGTGCCATAAAAAGGGGCAGCTCCTTCACAGATACGCAGTATTTT.

This clonotype has ten or more counts. The chain combines TRBV12-3 or TRBV12-4 with TRBJ1-4; 10 bases match TRBD1. The CDR3 runs to 14 residues. V shed 1 base, J shed 7 bases, and the junction held 0 bases outside the gene matches. This chain's CDR3 is CASSLGTGGEKLFF. The CDR3 bases are TGTGCCAGCAGTTTAGGGACAGGGGGTGAAAAACTGTTTTTT.

This clonotype was seen at least ten times. The J gene is TRBJ1-4, the V gene TRBV27, with TRBD1 matching 8 bases. Losses at the gene ends were 5 bases for V and 8 bases for J; bases not matched to a gene: 13. The germline V gene encodes CDR1 MNHEY and CDR2 SMNVEV (reference sequence). The CDR3 covers 16 residues. The DNA of the CDR3 is TGTGCCAGCAGTCCAGACCCAGGGGGCGCCGGGGAAAAACTGTTTTTT. The encoded protein is CASSPDPGGAGEKLFF.

The CDR3 loop reads CASRKLKNTGELFF. The DNA for the CDR3 is TGTGCCAGCAGGAAACTCAAGAACACCGGGGAGCTGTTTTTT. This sequence joins TRBV2 and TRBJ2-2; D not resolved. CDR1 and CDR2 from the germline V gene are SNHLY and FYNNEI. The CDR3 has 14 residues. Trimming removed 6 bases at V and 1 base at J, with 9 bases between.

The chain employs TRBV20-1 and TRBJ1-6, with D maybe TRBD1 (6 bases). Trimming stripped 0 bases from V and 0 bases from J, with 12 bases between. Looked up from germline, CDR1 is DFQATT and CDR2 is SNEGSKA (reference sequence). The CDR3 is made up of 17 amino acids. CDR3 sequence (DNA): TGCAGTGCTAGAGATCCGGGGGGCGTCTCCTATAATTCACCCCTCCACTTT. This translates into CSARDPGGVSYNSPLHF.